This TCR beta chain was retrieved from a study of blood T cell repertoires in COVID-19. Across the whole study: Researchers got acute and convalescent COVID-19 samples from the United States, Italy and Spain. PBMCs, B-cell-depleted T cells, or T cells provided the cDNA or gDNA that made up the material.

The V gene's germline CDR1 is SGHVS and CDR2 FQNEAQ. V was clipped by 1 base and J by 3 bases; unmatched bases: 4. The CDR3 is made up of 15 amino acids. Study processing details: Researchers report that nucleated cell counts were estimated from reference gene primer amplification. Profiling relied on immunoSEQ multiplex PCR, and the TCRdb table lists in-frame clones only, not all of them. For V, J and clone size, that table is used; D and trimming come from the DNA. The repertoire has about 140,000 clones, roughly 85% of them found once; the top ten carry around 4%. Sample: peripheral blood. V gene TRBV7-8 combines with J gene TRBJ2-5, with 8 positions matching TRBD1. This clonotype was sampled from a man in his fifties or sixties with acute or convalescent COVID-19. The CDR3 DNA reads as TGTGCCAGCAGCTTAGGCCCGGACAGGGAAGAGACCCAGTACTTC. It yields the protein CASSLGPDREETQYF. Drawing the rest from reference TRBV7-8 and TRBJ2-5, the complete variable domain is GAGVSQSPRYKVAKRGQDVALRCDPISGHVSLFWYQQALGQGPEFLTYFQNEAQLDKSGLPSDRFFAERPEGSVSTLKIQRTQQEDSAVYLCASSLGPDREETQYFGPGTRLLVL.